This TCR beta chain was sequenced in a study of blood T cell repertoires in COVID-19. Study at large: The United States, Italy and Spain were the sources of the acute and convalescent COVID-19 samples. T cells, B-cell-depleted T cells, or PBMCs provided the cDNA or gDNA that served as material.

Per the original data handling: Quantification of nucleated cells was approximated via reference gene primer amplification. Repertoires were generated with immunoSEQ multiplex PCR, while TCRdb's copy carries only in-frame clones and drops some. The V and J calls and clone size were taken over from that table, and D and trimming were inferred from the DNA. This sample has about 52,000 clones; about 85% occur once, and the top ten carry 10% to 13%. The V and J ends lost 4 bases and 4 bases, in that order; junction bases with no gene match: 8. Germline lookup yields CDR1 SQVTM and CDR2 ANQGSEA. This CDR3 has 14 residues.

Sequenced sample: peripheral blood. The chain joins TRBV29-1 to TRBJ2-7; the match to TRBD2 covers 9 bases. The sequence was obtained from a human donor in a cohort sampled during active COVID-19. The CDR3 nucleotides are TGCAGCGTTGCCCCGACTAGCGGACTATACGAGCAGTACTTC. It specifies CSVAPTSGLYEQYF.